The clone carrying this TCR beta chain appeared many times. This sample was included in a study of neurological immune-mediated disorders. Noted time point: longitudinal time-point 1 (baseline). The cDNA was produced through 5'RACE with 10-nucleotide random UMIs. One entry per CDR3 protein, called by TCRdb with MiXCR from the 5' RACE reads. The data show roughly 75,000 distinct CDR3 sequences, with approximately 14% seen just once and 4.6% held by the top ten. Germline CDR1 is DFQATT and CDR2 is SNEGSKA (reference sequence). Trimming shortened V by 1 base and J by 0 bases, and 10 bases separated the two germline ends. This CDR3 comprises 14 residues.

V is TRBV20-1 and J is TRBJ2-7, with D perhaps TRBD2 (6 bases). The clonotype originates from a female donor with HTLV-1-associated myelopathy (HAM/TSP). Sample: PBMCs. CDR3 in DNA: TGCAGTGCTAGAGTGGAGGGGAGCTCCTACGAGCAGTACTTC. Translated, it gives CSARVEGSSYEQYF.